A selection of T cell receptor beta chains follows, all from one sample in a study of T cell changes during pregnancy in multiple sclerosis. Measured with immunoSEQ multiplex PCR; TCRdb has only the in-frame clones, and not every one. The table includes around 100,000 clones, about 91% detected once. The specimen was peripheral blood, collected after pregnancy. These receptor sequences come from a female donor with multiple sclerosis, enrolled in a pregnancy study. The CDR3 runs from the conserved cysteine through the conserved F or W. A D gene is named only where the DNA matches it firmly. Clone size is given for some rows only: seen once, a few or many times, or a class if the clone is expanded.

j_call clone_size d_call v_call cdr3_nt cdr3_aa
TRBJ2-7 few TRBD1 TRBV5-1 TGCGCCAGCAGCTTAAGACAGGGGGGCTACGAGCAGTACTTC CASSLRQGGYEQYF
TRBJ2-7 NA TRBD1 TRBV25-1 TGTGCCAGCAGTCCCACGGGGCCGGGACAGGGGTCTTACGAGCAGTACTTC CASSPTGPGQGSYEQYF
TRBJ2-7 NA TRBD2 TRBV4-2 TGTGCCAGCAGCCAAGTGACTAGCTCAAACTACGAGCAGTACTTC CASSQVTSSNYEQYF
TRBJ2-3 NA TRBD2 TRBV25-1 TGTGCCAGTAGCAGCGGGGACCGCTCGGCAGATACGCAGTATTTT CASSSGDRSADTQYF
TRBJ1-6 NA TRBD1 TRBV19 TGTGCCTCCGTGACAGGGAAGGGTTCACCCCTCCACTTT CASVTGKGSPLHF
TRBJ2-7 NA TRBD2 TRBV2 TGTGCCAGCAGAGGACTAGCGGGAGGCTACGAGCAGTACTTC CASRGLAGGYEQYF
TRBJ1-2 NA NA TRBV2 TGTGCCAGCAGTAAAATGGGGGGAGCACAGACTAACTATGGCTACACCTTC CASSKMGGAQTNYGYTF
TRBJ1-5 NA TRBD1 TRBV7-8 TGTGCCAGCAGCCCAACAGGGGGCAATCAGCCCCAGCATTTT CASSPTGGNQPQHF
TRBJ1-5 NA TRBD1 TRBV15 TGTGCCACCAGCAGAGATCCACAGGGGGGCAATCAGCCCCAGCATTTT CATSRDPQGGNQPQHF
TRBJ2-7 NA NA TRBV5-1 TGCGCCAGCAGCTTGACAGGGCACGAGCAGTACTTC CASSLTGHEQYF
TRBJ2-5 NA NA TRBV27 TGTGCCAGCAGTTTATACGCAGGGGCCGGGGAGACCCAGTACTTC CASSLYAGAGETQYF